The 18 T cell receptor beta chains given below trace back to one sample, sequenced in a study of control samples from healthy donors and cancer patients. Sequenced by immunoSEQ multiplex PCR; TCRdb stores in-frame clones only, minus some. Here the sample spans 150,000 to 200,000 clones, about 90% being singletons. Sequencing input: blood. These receptors all come from a young man in good health.

This chain connects TRBV7-2 to TRBJ2-4; the D is unclear. Trimming stripped 3 bases from V and 3 bases from J, with 3 bases between. Looked up from germline, CDR1 is SGHTA and CDR2 is FQGNSA. This CDR3 has 12 residues. The CDR3, as DNA: TGTGCCAGCAGCTTTCACAAAAACATTCAGTACTTC. Its protein is CASSFHKNIQYF.

The V call is TRBV29-1, the J call TRBJ1-2; TRBD1 matches at 7 bases. The V gene's germline CDR1 is SQVTM and CDR2 ANQGSEA. After removal of 7 bases from V and 8 bases from J, the junction contained 13 bases not matched to a gene. The length of the CDR3 is 13 residues. The CDR3 DNA follows: TGCAGCGCCGAGGGGGACAGTATGCGGGGCTACACCTTC. This encodes CSAEGDSMRGYTF.

The chain recombines TRBV12-5 with TRBJ1-1, with a possible D match to TRBD1 (6 bases). Between the trimmed V and J ends, which lost 8 bases and 5 bases, there was a span of 15 bases. Germline lookup yields CDR1 LGHNT and CDR2 FRNRAP. The CDR3 sequence is 13 residues long. The CDR3 region has the DNA TGTGCTAGTCTCGGCGAAAGGGGGACTGAAGCTTTCTTT. It translates to CASLGERGTEAFF.

The chain has TRBV7-9 and TRBJ2-1; TRBD2 matches 11 bases. The germline CDR1 and CDR2 sequences are SEHNR and FQNEAQ (reference sequence). V shed 2 bases and J 7 bases; nucleotides not matched to a gene: 4. The length of the CDR3 is 15 residues. The CDR3 reads CASSLFLAGGNEQFF. The CDR3 bases are TGTGCCAGCAGCTTATTCTTAGCGGGGGGGAATGAGCAGTTCTTC.

The chain carries TRBV24-1 and TRBJ1-1, with 7 positions matching TRBD1. The CDR3 has 13 residues. Trimming took 3 bases from V and 6 from J; bases not matched to a gene: 3. CDR1 and CDR2 from the germline V gene are KGHDR and SFDVKD. Here the CDR3 reads CATSDGGTAEAFF. The CDR3 DNA sequence: TGTGCCACCAGTGATGGTGGGACAGCTGAAGCTTTCTTT.

The chain carries TRBV28 and TRBJ1-3, with TRBD1 as a possible D gene (5 bases). Trimming removed 9 bases at V and 7 bases at J, with 7 bases between. This CDR3 contains 10 residues. Per the germline V gene, CDR1 is MDHEN and CDR2 is SYDVKM. The DNA for the CDR3 is TGTGCCAGTAAGGGGAACACCATATATTTT. Amino acids: CASKGNTIYF.

V is TRBV4-2 and J is TRBJ1-3; D is undetermined. Germline V gene lookup returns CDR1 LGHNA and CDR2 YNFKEQ. V gave up 4 bases and J gave up 2 bases, with 12 bases separating them. The CDR3 loop spans 15 amino acids. The CDR3, as DNA: TGTGCCAGCAGCCCTATAGTAGATCCTGGAAACACCATATATTTT. Translating gives CASSPIVDPGNTIYF.

V usage is TRBV3-1 (or the pseudogene TRBV3-2) and J usage is TRBJ1-2; tentatively, D is TRBD1 (5 bases). Germline V gives CDR1 LGHDT, CDR2 YNNKEL (reference sequence). V was cut by 5 bases and J by 6 bases, with 10 bases left in between. The CDR3 runs 12 residues. CDR3 in amino acids: CASSAQGHGYTF. CDR3 in DNA: TGTGCCAGCAGCGCCCAGGGACATGGCTACACCTTC.

The chain couples TRBV6-5 to TRBJ1-1; a possible D gene is TRBD1 (5 bases). The CDR3 is 16 residues long. The V end lost 2 bases, the J end lost 2 bases, and 15 bases lay between the germline ends. Germline V lookup: CDR1 MNHEY, CDR2 SVGAGI. The CDR3 spells CASSYRLGQTNTEAFF. In DNA, the CDR3 is TGTGCCAGCAGTTACCGGTTGGGGCAGACAAACACTGAAGCTTTCTTT.

This clone was observed a single time. The CDR3 sequence is CASSLGSRYEQYF. As DNA, the CDR3 is TGTGCCAGCAGTTTGGGTTCGCGCTACGAGCAGTACTTC. The rearrangement joins TRBV28 to TRBJ2-7; no definite D call. Germline values: CDR1 MDHEN, CDR2 SYDVKM. This CDR3 has 13 residues. V dropped 3 bases and J dropped 3 bases, with 9 bases sitting between them.

This chain uses TRBV6-5 with TRBJ1-1, with D hard to call. Germline V lookup: CDR1 MNHEY, CDR2 SVGAGI. V was shortened by 6 bases and J by 2 bases, with 10 bases between the two germline ends. CDR3 size: 13 residues. As DNA, the CDR3 is TGTGCCAGCAGCCTCCGGAGTAACACTGAAGCTTTCTTT. Amino acid sequence: CASSLRSNTEAFF.

This chain links TRBV12-3 or TRBV12-4 with TRBJ2-5; perhaps TRBD1 as D (6 bases). Trimming removed 1 base at V and 5 bases at J, with 8 bases between. This CDR3 contains 13 residues. This chain's CDR3 is CASSLGGLETQYF. DNA for the CDR3: TGTGCCAGCAGTTTAGGGGGGCTGGAGACCCAGTACTTC.

The chain is built from TRBV4-2 and TRBJ1-5; a possible D gene is TRBD1 (6 bases). The germline V and J ends were trimmed by 3 bases and 7 bases, with 13 bases remaining between them. The V gene's germline CDR1 is LGHNA and CDR2 YNFKEQ. This CDR3 region has 14 residues. As DNA, the CDR3 is TGTGCCAGCAGCCAGGGACAAGGAGTCCAGCCCCAGCATTTT. This encodes CASSQGQGVQPQHF.

J is TRBJ1-2 and V is TRBV20-1, with a possible D match to TRBD1 (5 bases). The V gene's germline CDR1 is DFQATT and CDR2 SNEGSKA (reference sequence). This CDR3 region has 11 residues. The CDR3 sequence is CRYGTDYGYTF. The CDR3, as DNA: TGCAGATATGGGACGGATTATGGCTACACCTTC.

The chain links TRBV3-1 (or the pseudogene TRBV3-2) to TRBJ2-1, with D unclear. The CDR3 runs 14 residues. V dropped 0 bases and J dropped 5 bases, with 8 bases sitting between them. The germline CDR1 and CDR2 sequences are LGHDT and YNNKEL (reference sequence). Written as DNA, the CDR3 is TGTGCCAGCAGCCAAGAAAACCTGGACAATGAGCAGTTCTTC. Protein product: CASSQENLDNEQFF.

This clone is a singleton in its sample. The V gene is TRBV29-1, the J gene TRBJ2-5, with a possible D match to TRBD1 (6 bases). Trimming shortened V by 7 bases and J by 4 bases, and 16 bases separated the two germline ends. The CDR3 has 13 residues. CDR1 SQVTM and CDR2 ANQGSEA come from the germline V gene. CDR3 in amino acids: CSAHRQAGETQYF. The CDR3 bases are TGCAGCGCCCACAGACAGGCTGGAGAGACCCAGTACTTC.

This chain uses TRBV6-6 with TRBJ2-2, with D uncertain. Trimming stripped 1 base from V and 3 bases from J, with 12 bases between. The germline V gene encodes CDR1 MNHNY and CDR2 SVGAGI (reference sequence). The CDR3 length is 16 residues. The CDR3 DNA reads TGTGCCAGCAGTTACTTGGATAGGATAGACACCGGGGAGCTGTTTTTT. Translated, it gives CASSYLDRIDTGELFF.

The chain couples TRBV6-6 to TRBJ1-1; D perhaps matches TRBD1 (5 bases). Trimming removed 2 bases at V and 1 base at J, with 14 bases between. Per the germline V gene, CDR1 is MNHNY and CDR2 is SVGAGI (reference sequence). This CDR3 has 16 residues. CDR3: CASSYTGLRGNTEAFF. CDR3 DNA: TGTGCCAGCAGTTACACAGGTTTACGGGGGAACACTGAAGCTTTCTTT.